The present entry profiles one T cell receptor beta chain with its context. Documented treatment: randomized to nivolumab then ipilimumab (arm A) or the reverse (arm B). None of the patients previously received DNA-damaging chemotherapy. PBMC sorting kept live CD3+CD8+ cells without CD19 or CD56. Profiling relied on immunoSEQ multiplex PCR, and the TCRdb table lists in-frame clones only, not all of them. Among roughly 9,900 clones listed, about 50% were seen once. Germline V gene sequence: CDR1 MGHRA, CDR2 YSYEKL. Germline trimming cut 4 bases from V and 2 bases from J; bases unmatched to any gene: 9. The CDR3 contains 16 residues. The sample belongs to a study of sequential checkpoint blockade in melanoma. Study as a whole: Randomization was 1:1 between first-line nivolumab→ipilimumab and ipilimumab→nivolumab. Each arm's sequence ended with maintenance nivolumab.

The source material was CD8+ T cells sorted from blood (inferred from file names), sampled from a patient given nivolumab and ipilimumab in sequence. The chain recombines TRBV4-1 with TRBJ2-5, with 8 nucleotides matching TRBD2. The sequence was obtained from a human donor with melanoma. The CDR3 region has the DNA TGCGCCAGCAGCCCACCGGGGGGGCCGGATCAAGAGACCCAGTACTTC. Translation: CASSPPGGPDQETQYF.